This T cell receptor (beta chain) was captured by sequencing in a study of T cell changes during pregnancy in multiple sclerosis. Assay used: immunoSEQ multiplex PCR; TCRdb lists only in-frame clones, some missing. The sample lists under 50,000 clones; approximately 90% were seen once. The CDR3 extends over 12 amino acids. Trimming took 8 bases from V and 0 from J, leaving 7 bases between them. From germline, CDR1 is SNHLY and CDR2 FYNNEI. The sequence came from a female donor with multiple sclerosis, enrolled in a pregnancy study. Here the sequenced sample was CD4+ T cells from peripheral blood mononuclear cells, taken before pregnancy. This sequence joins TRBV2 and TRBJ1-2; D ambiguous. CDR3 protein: CASSTTNYGYTF. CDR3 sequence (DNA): TGTGCCAGCTCAACAACTAACTATGGCTACACCTTC.